This T cell receptor beta chain was retrieved from a study of OX40 agonist ivuxolimab in advanced cancers. For the study at large: Three patients showed partial responses: one hepatocellular carcinoma and two cutaneous melanoma cases.

Only one count was recorded for this clone. The V end lost 5 bases, the J end lost 2 bases, and 22 bases lay between the germline ends. The CDR3 sequence is 17 residues long. The germline V gene has CDR1 MGHDK and CDR2 SYGVNS. Libraries were prepared by immunoSEQ multiplex PCR; TCRdb keeps only in-frame clonotypes and omits some of them. The data hold about 67,000 clones, with roughly 84% observed a single time. The chain has TRBV25-1 and TRBJ2-7; D remains unclear. The clonotype comes from an adult with an advanced solid tumor such as melanoma, head and neck, liver or kidney cancer. The source material was CD4+ or CD8+ T cells sorted from blood, sampled in a trial of the OX40 agonist ivuxolimab. DNA of the CDR3: TGTGCCAGCAGTTCAAAATTGGGGATGGGCCTCACCTACGAGCAGTACTTC. Translating gives CASSSKLGMGLTYEQYF.